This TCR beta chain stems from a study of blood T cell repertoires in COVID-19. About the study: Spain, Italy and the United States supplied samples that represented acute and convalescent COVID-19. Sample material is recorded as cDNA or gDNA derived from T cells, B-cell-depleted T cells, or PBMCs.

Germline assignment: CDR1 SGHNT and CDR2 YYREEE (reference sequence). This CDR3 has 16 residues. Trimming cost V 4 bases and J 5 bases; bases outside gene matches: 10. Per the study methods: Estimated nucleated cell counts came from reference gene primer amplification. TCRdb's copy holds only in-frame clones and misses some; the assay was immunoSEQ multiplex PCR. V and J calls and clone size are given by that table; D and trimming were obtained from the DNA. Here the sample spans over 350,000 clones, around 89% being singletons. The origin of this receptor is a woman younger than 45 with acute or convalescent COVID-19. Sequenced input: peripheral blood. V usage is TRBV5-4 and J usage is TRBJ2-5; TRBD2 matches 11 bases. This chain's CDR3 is CASSTPSGGIRETQYF. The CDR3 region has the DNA TGTGCCAGCAGCACTCCTAGCGGGGGGATCCGGGAGACCCAGTACTTC.